The clone carrying this T cell receptor beta chain was recorded only once. These data belong to a study of blood T cell repertoires in COVID-19. The length of the CDR3 is 12 residues. Per the germline V gene, CDR1 is SGHTA and CDR2 is FQGTGA. The V and J ends lost 5 bases and 8 bases respectively, with 12 bases between them. Seattle cases were enrolled at active infection and followed longitudinally. Original data processing: Amplification of reference gene primers provided the estimated nucleated cell counts. Sequenced by immunoSEQ multiplex PCR; TCRdb stores in-frame clones only, minus some. V and J calls and clone size are as listed in that table; D and trimming were resolved from the DNA. The data show about 350,000 clones, about 87% seen once.

The gene calls are TRBV7-3 and TRBJ2-5, with D possibly matching TRBD2 (6 bases). The TCR originated in a woman between 45 and 60 years old with COVID-19, enrolled during active disease. Sample: peripheral blood. The CDR3 reads CASSPVGGTQYF. The CDR3 DNA reads as TGTGCCAGCAGCCCCGTGGGAGGCACCCAGTACTTC.